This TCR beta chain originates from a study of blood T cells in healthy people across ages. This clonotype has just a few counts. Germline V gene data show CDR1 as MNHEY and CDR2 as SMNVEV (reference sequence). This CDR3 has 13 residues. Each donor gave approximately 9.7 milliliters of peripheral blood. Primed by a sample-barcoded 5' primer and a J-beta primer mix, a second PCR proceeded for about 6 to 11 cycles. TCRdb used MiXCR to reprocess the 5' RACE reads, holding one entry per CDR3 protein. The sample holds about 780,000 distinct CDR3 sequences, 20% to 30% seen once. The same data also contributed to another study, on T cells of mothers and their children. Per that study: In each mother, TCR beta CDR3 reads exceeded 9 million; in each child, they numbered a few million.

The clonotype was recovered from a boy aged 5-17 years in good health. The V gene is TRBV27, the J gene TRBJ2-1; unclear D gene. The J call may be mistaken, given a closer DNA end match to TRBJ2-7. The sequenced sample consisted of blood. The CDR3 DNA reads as TGTGCCAGCAGACCCCCAAGTCCAGCCGAGCAGTACTTC. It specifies CASRPPSPAEQYF.